This paragraph covers one T cell receptor (beta chain) sequence. The antigen is undetermined. The source of the sample is a study of T cells in Graves' hyperthyroidism and ophthalmopathy. The wider study: The blood sample was taken at first diagnosis, before treatment began. Study results and caveats: The authors' 13 V-J model separated ophthalmopathy from stable hyperthyroidism.

Trimming removed 1 base at V and 5 bases at J, with 5 bases between. This CDR3 comprises 12 residues. Germline CDR1 reads KGHDR; CDR2 reads SFDVKD. Amplification targeted TCR beta CDR3 regions from RNA transcripts. The HTBI set primed first-round TCR CDR3 RT-PCR. TCRdb itself ran the multiplex PCR reads through MiXCR, one entry per CDR3 protein. This sample carries under 300,000 distinct CDR3 sequences, 10% to 15% of them seen once, and the ten largest clones take around 7.9%. Diagnostic assessment was based on clinical symptoms, serum thyroxine and TRAb, thyroid ultrasound and orbital computed tomography. Blood from later-ophthalmopathy patients was taken at first hyperthyroidism diagnosis.

This sequence originates from a woman aged 25-40 years with Graves' hyperthyroidism that later progressed to Graves' ophthalmopathy. Specimen: blood. The gene calls are TRBV24-1 and TRBJ2-7; maybe TRBD1 (5 bases). CDR3 residues: CATSDFRDEQYF. The CDR3 nucleotides are TGTGCCACCAGTGATTTCAGGGACGAGCAGTACTTC.